One and the same sample provided the 19 T cell receptor beta chains below, sequenced in a study of shared clonotypes between healthy human individuals. Cells designated naive CD8 were CD45RO-negative and were positively selected for CCR7, with terminally differentiated effector memory CD45RA+ cells excluded. Sequencing was performed with immunoSEQ multiplex PCR; in TCRdb, only in-frame clones are kept and a portion is missing. The table records 2 million to 2.5 million clones, about 95% of them present only once. Material for sequencing was naive CD8+ T cells sorted from blood. The source of these receptors is a man between 18 and 29 years old in good health.

The gene calls are TRBV5-6 and TRBJ1-1, with D uncertain. Germline V lookup: CDR1 SGHDT, CDR2 YYEEEE. The ends were cut back, 0 bases at V and 0 bases at J, with 9 bases in the middle. CDR3 length equals 15 residues. For the CDR3, the DNA is TGTGCCAGCAGCTTGGTGGGGAGGATGAACACTGAAGCTTTCTTT. Amino acids: CASSLVGRMNTEAFF.

The J gene is TRBJ2-1, the V gene TRBV27; TRBD1 matches 8 bases. Per the germline V gene, CDR1 is MNHEY and CDR2 is SMNVEV (reference sequence). The CDR3 runs to 15 residues. V dropped 5 bases and J dropped 5; count of bases not matched to a gene: 8. CDR3 protein: CASSIWTGINNEQFF. The CDR3 DNA is TGTGCCAGCAGTATCTGGACAGGGATTAACAATGAGCAGTTCTTC.

CDR3 loop: CASSEDGQGGVPVRPNEKLFF. In nucleotides, the CDR3 is TGTGCCAGCAGTGAAGACGGACAGGGAGGAGTACCCGTTCGCCCGAATGAAAAACTGTTTTTT. This chain joins TRBV6-1 and TRBJ1-4, with 8 bases lining up with TRBD1. The J segment lost 5 bases and the V segment lost 1 base, leaving 21 bases of the junction unmatched. The CDR3 is 21 residues long. The germline CDR1 and CDR2 sequences are MNHNS and SASEGT.

The chain links TRBV7-9 to TRBJ1-1, with D unresolved. CDR1 and CDR2 (germline): SEHNR, FQNEAQ (reference sequence). Between the trimmed V and J ends, which lost 4 bases and 7 bases, there was a span of 13 bases. CDR3 length: 13 amino acids. The CDR3 region is CASSSLQSDEAFF. CDR3 bases: TGTGCCAGCAGCTCCCTCCAGTCAGATGAAGCTTTCTTT.

The rearrangement uses TRBV6-1 and TRBJ2-7; 9 nucleotides agree with TRBD2. From germline, CDR1 is MNHNS and CDR2 SASEGT. The V segment lost 2 bases and the J segment 2 bases; nucleotides outside the gene matches: 7. CDR3 length equals 16 residues. CDR3 sequence (DNA): TGTGCCAGCAGTGAATCCACTAGCGGGCGCGCCTACGAGCAGTACTTC. The encoded protein is CASSESTSGRAYEQYF.

The V gene is TRBV6-6, the J gene TRBJ1-5, with D unresolved. This CDR3 is 15 amino acids long. V shed 4 bases and J shed 2 bases, with 12 bases lying between them. Germline V gene lookup returns CDR1 MNHNY and CDR2 SVGAGI (reference sequence). CDR3 sequence reads: CASSLFPEGNQPQHF. The CDR3 DNA follows: TGTGCCAGCAGTTTATTTCCCGAGGGCAATCAGCCCCAGCATTTT.

The rearrangement links TRBV13 to TRBJ2-7, with 8 bases that match TRBD1. The J segment lost 5 bases and the V segment lost 5 bases, leaving 8 bases of the junction unmatched. The CDR3 is 14 amino acids. The germline CDR1 and CDR2 sequences are PRHDT and FYEKMQ (reference sequence). The CDR3 DNA reads TGTGCCAGCAGCCGGACAGGGACTCCGGACGAGCAGTACTTC. Amino acids: CASSRTGTPDEQYF.

A word on this clone: The sample contains more than one DNA sequence encoding this CDR3. CDR3 residues: CSDDGYTF. CDR3 nucleotides: TGCAGTGACGATGGCTACACCTTC. The chain has TRBV20-1 and TRBJ1-2; D call uncertain. Germline CDR1 reads DFQATT; CDR2 reads SNEGSKA (reference sequence). Trimming stripped 7 bases from V and 6 bases from J, with 3 bases between. The CDR3 has 8 amino acids.

The chain links TRBV30 to TRBJ2-1; D remains unclear. Germline lookup yields CDR1 GTSNPN and CDR2 SVGIG (reference sequence). The CDR3 is made up of 12 amino acids. With 4 bases removed from V and 4 bases from J, the gap between germline ends came to 8 bases. The CDR3 coding sequence is TGTGCCTGGATAGGCCAGTACAATGAGCAGTTCTTC. Translation: CAWIGQYNEQFF.

In its sample, this clone was seen once. The rearrangement links TRBV4-3 to TRBJ2-1, with 8 bases identical to TRBD2. The CDR3 has 16 amino acids. Germline V CDR1 and CDR2: LGHNA, YSLEER. V lost 1 base, J lost 5 bases, and 7 bases stayed unmatched. The CDR3 coding sequence is TGCGCCAGCAGCCAAGCTTTAGCGGGGTCAAACAATGAGCAGTTCTTC. The encoded protein is CASSQALAGSNNEQFF.

For the CDR3, the DNA is TGTGCCTTCGGACAGTATGACTACGAGCAGTACTTC. Amino acid sequence: CAFGQYDYEQYF. The chain links TRBV30 to TRBJ2-7; TRBD1 is a possible D gene (6 bases). In germline, CDR1 is GTSNPN, CDR2 SVGIG (reference sequence). V was trimmed by 7 bases and J by 3 bases, leaving 13 bases between them. The CDR3 runs to 12 residues.

V is TRBV2 and J is TRBJ1-5; D is uncertain. CDR1 is SNHLY and CDR2 is FYNNEI in the germline V gene. The V end lost 6 bases, the J end lost 6 bases, and 12 bases lay between the germline ends. The CDR3 has 13 residues. The CDR3 coding sequence is TGTGCCAGCAGAACTCGGGCAGGTCAGCCCCAGCATTTT. It yields the protein CASRTRAGQPQHF.

The chain employs TRBV10-3 and TRBJ2-1; TRBD1 agrees at 8 bases. Per germline, CDR1 ENHRY and CDR2 SYGVKD. V dropped 3 bases and J dropped 8; count of bases not matched to a gene: 6. CDR3 size: 14 residues. This chain's CDR3 is CAISDQDRVDEQFF. The CDR3 bases are TGTGCCATCAGTGACCAGGACAGGGTTGATGAGCAGTTCTTC.

This clone showed up just once. The chain is built from TRBV9 and TRBJ2-1; TRBD1 aligns across 9 bases. CDR3 length: 17 amino acids. J gave up 1 base and V 0 bases, and 5 bases lay outside the gene matches. Germline values: CDR1 SGDLS, CDR2 YYNGEE. CDR3 region: CASSVEGGQGSYNEQFF. The CDR3 DNA is TGTGCCAGCAGCGTAGAGGGGGGACAGGGTTCCTACAATGAGCAGTTCTTC.

V is TRBV4-3 and J is TRBJ2-7, with 7 bases identical to TRBD2. The CDR3 loop spans 14 amino acids. Germline V lookup: CDR1 LGHNA, CDR2 YSLEER. The V gene end was trimmed by 4 bases and the J gene end by 2 bases; junction bases not matched to a gene: 5. The CDR3 DNA sequence: TGCGCCAGCAGCCCCTCTAGCGGCGCCTACGAGCAGTACTTC. It yields the protein CASSPSSGAYEQYF.

This rearrangement joins TRBV9 to TRBJ1-5; D is uncertain. The CDR3 is 15 amino acids. Trimming removed 3 bases at V and 1 base at J, with 11 bases between. Germline CDR1 reads SGDLS; CDR2 reads YYNGEE. This chain's CDR3 is CASSETPISNQPQHF. The CDR3 region has the DNA TGTGCCAGCAGCGAGACCCCCATAAGCAATCAGCCCCAGCATTTT.

CDR3 coding DNA: TGTGCCAGCAGTTACGTAGCGGGAGGAGGTTACGAGCAGTACTTC. Its translation is CASSYVAGGGYEQYF. This sequence joins TRBV6-6 and TRBJ2-7; 10 nucleotides agree with TRBD2. Germline CDR1 reads MNHNY; CDR2 reads SVGAGI (reference sequence). V was pared by 2 bases and J by 4 bases, with 5 bases of the junction left unmatched. The CDR3 is 15 residues long.

In DNA, the CDR3 is TGTGCCAGCAGTCAACTAGCGGGGGGGCAAAATGAGCAGTTCTTC. Its translation is CASSQLAGGQNEQFF. The chain has TRBV6-5 and TRBJ2-1; 13 bases are a match to TRBD2. The CDR3 covers 15 residues. Germline trimming cut 5 bases from V and 7 bases from J; bases unmatched to any gene: 5. Germline V CDR1 and CDR2: MNHEY, SVGAGI.

J is TRBJ1-6 and V is TRBV9, with 11 bases identical to TRBD1. The CDR3 is 13 residues long. Germline V gene sequence: CDR1 SGDLS, CDR2 YYNGEE. V dropped 3 bases and J dropped 16; count of bases not matched to a gene: 6. The CDR3 reads CASSEGQGALLHF. The CDR3 DNA reads TGTGCCAGCAGCGAAGGACAGGGGGCCCTACTCCACTTT.